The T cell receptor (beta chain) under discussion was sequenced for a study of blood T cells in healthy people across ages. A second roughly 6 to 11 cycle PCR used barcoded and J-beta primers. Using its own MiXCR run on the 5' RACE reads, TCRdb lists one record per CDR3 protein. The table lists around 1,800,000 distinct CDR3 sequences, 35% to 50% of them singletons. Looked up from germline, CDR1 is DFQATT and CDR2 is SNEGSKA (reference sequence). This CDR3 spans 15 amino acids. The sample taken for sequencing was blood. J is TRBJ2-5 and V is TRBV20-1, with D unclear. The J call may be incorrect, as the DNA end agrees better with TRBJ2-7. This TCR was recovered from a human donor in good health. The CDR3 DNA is TGCAGTGCTAGAGATCAAAAACTGGACTCCTACGAGCAGTACTTC. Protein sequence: CSARDQKLDSYEQYF.